This T cell receptor beta chain was captured by sequencing in a study of blood T cell repertoires in COVID-19. About the study: Material from acute and convalescent COVID-19 was sourced from the United States, Italy and Spain. PBMCs, B-cell-depleted T cells, or T cells were the source of the cDNA or gDNA that made up the material.

Original handling: Quantification of nucleated cells was approximated via reference gene primer amplification. Some clones are missing from TCRdb's copy, which holds only in-frame ones; the method was immunoSEQ multiplex PCR. V and J calls and clone size come straight from that table; D and trimming were deduced from the DNA. This table has hundreds of thousands of clones, 88% appearing once. The CDR3 is made up of 15 amino acids. Germline V gene sequence: CDR1 SGHRS, CDR2 YFSETQ. Germline trimming cut 0 bases from V and 4 bases from J; bases unmatched to any gene: 6. This TCR came from an elderly man with acute or convalescent COVID-19. The sequenced sample was peripheral blood. This sequence joins TRBV5-1 and TRBJ1-1, with 7 bases aligning to TRBD1. CDR3 bases: TGCGCCAGCAGCTTGGGGTGGGGACAGCCCACTGAAGCTTTCTTT. Its protein is CASSLGWGQPTEAFF. Using reference TRBV5-1 and TRBJ1-1 for the parts outside the CDR3, the full variable domain is KAGVTQTPRYLIKTRGQQVTLSCSPISGHRSVSWYQQTPGQGLQFLFEYFSETQRNKGNFPGRFSGRQFSNSRSEMNVSTLELGDSALYLCASSLGWGQPTEAFFGQGTRLTVV.